The subject of this entry is one T cell receptor beta chain. The CDR3 is 17 amino acids. Symptom resolution, clearance, or two negative PCRs marked donors in Cohort 3 as recovered. These data are taken from a study of blood T cell repertoires in COVID-19. Study context: Spain, Italy and the United States supplied samples that represented acute and convalescent COVID-19.

The repertoire was sequenced with immunoSEQ multiplex PCR; TCRdb's copy has only in-frame clones and lacks some. The table includes 110,000 to 150,000 clones, roughly 78% detected once. The gene calls are TRBV21-1 and TRBJ1-5; the D call TRBD1 from the table was never checked on the DNA. TRBV21-1 corresponds to a pseudogene. The receptor was isolated from a woman in her 50s who had recovered from COVID-19. The sequencing sample was made of PBMCs or T cells enriched from blood (not recorded which). The CDR3 spells CASSKSRGWGRGQPQHF. For the CDR3, the DNA is TGTGCCAGCAGCAAAAGTAGAGGCTGGGGGCGAGGTCAGCCCCAGCATTTT.